This T cell receptor beta chain was retrieved from a study of blood T cell repertoires in COVID-19. Clones were sequenced by immunoSEQ multiplex PCR, and TCRdb holds only the in-frame ones, with some missing. Of fewer than 200,000 clones detected, less than 90% appear once; the ten largest clones hold roughly 4.5%. The CDR3 totals 13 residues. Germline lookup yields CDR1 LNHDA and CDR2 SQIVND (reference sequence). Trimming stripped 3 bases from V and 7 bases from J, with 10 bases between. Clinical history as reported by participants underpinned cohort assignment. The V gene is TRBV19, the J gene TRBJ1-5; the D is unclear. This receptor was identified in a woman aged 45-65 years who had recovered from COVID-19. Source material: PBMCs or T cells enriched from blood (not recorded which). CDR3 DNA: TGTGCCAGTAGTATCGGTATAAACCAGCCCCAGCATTTT. This sequence encodes CASSIGINQPQHF.